Shown below are 12 T cell receptor beta chains from a single sample sequenced in a study of vaccination effects on CD4 cells after COVID-19. The authors isolated CD4+ T cells after more than eight days of culture. BNT162b2 vaccine or mRNA-1273 vaccine was given to participants in two doses. Antigens for these TCRs are unknown. Data came from immunoSEQ multiplex PCR; TCRdb stores just in-frame clones and leaves some out. Here the sample spans tens of thousands of clones, over 70% being singletons. The sequencing here drew on CD4+ T cells from PBMCs cultured without peptide, taken after COVID-19 vaccination. The receptor source for this set is a human donor who received a COVID-19 vaccine.

The gene calls are TRBV18 and TRBJ2-7, with D hard to call. Germline CDR1 is KGHSH and CDR2 is LQKENI. V lost 5 bases, J lost 7 bases, and 12 bases lay in between. The CDR3 totals 12 residues. The CDR3 loop is CASSNPRQEQYV. CDR3 coding DNA: TGTGCCAGCTCAAATCCTAGACAAGAGCAGTACGTC.

The rearrangement links TRBV6-1 to TRBJ2-1; 9 bases map to TRBD2. J gave up 4 bases and V 2 bases, and 3 bases lay outside the gene matches. Germline CDR1 is MNHNS and CDR2 is SASEGT. The CDR3 is 15 amino acids. CDR3: CASSESGGIYNEQFF. CDR3 sequence (DNA): TGTGCCAGCAGTGAAAGCGGGGGGATATACAATGAGCAGTTCTTC.

The J gene is TRBJ1-2, the V gene TRBV19; no firm D call. The germline V gene encodes CDR1 LNHDA and CDR2 SQIVND (reference sequence). Trimming left V 3 bases short and J 4 bases short, with 9 bases between. The CDR3 covers 13 residues. The CDR3 DNA reads as TGTGCCAGTAGTATGGACCCCTCCTATGGCTACACCTTC. Its protein is CASSMDPSYGYTF.

This clone was found a few times. The gene calls are TRBV5-4 and TRBJ1-2; TRBD1 matches 7 bases. J was trimmed by 0 bases and V by 4 bases; bases with no gene match: 6. The germline V gene has CDR1 SGHNT and CDR2 YYREEE (reference sequence). The CDR3 runs 15 residues. The CDR3 protein is CASSPGTEANYGYTF. Here the CDR3 DNA reads TGTGCCAGCAGCCCCGGGACAGAAGCTAACTATGGCTACACCTTC.

The chain uses TRBV7-3 and TRBJ2-3; no clear D gene. Trimming shortened V by 4 bases and J by 0 bases, and 5 bases separated the two germline ends. CDR1 and CDR2 from the germline V gene are SGHTA and FQGTGA. CDR3 length: 13 amino acids. In DNA form, the CDR3 reads TGTGCCAGCAGCTACTCTAGCACAGATACGCAGTATTTT. This encodes CASSYSSTDTQYF.

This chain joins TRBV4-1 and TRBJ2-1; 8 bases map to TRBD2. V lost 0 bases, J lost 4 bases, and 5 bases stayed unmatched. CDR1 MGHRA and CDR2 YSYEKL come from the germline V gene. This CDR3 has 16 residues. This chain's CDR3 is CASSQDSGGVYNEQFF. As DNA, the CDR3 is TGCGCCAGCAGCCAAGACAGCGGGGGAGTTTACAATGAGCAGTTCTTC.

This clone showed up just once. This rearrangement joins TRBV9 to TRBJ2-1; D unresolved. This CDR3 comprises 16 residues. Deletions cut 4 bases from V and 6 bases from J, with 20 bases between. Germline V gene data show CDR1 as SGDLS and CDR2 as YYNGEE. DNA for the CDR3: TGTGCCAGCAGCCCAAACTTTTTAAAGAGCCTCAATGAGCAGTTCTTC. This codes for CASSPNFLKSLNEQFF.

The rearrangement joins TRBV2 to TRBJ1-6; D is possibly TRBD1 (6 bases). This CDR3 spans 13 amino acids. Germline V gives CDR1 SNHLY, CDR2 FYNNEI. The V end was cut by 8 bases, the J end by 6 bases, with 11 bases between. The CDR3 DNA is TGTGCCAGCTTGGGGGGGCCTAATTCACCCCTCCACTTT. Translating it yields CASLGGPNSPLHF.

For this clone: This sample includes further DNA sequences coding for the same CDR3. The DNA of the CDR3 is TGTGCCAGCAGTTTGGGGACTAGCAATCAGCCCCAGCATTTT. Translation gives CASSLGTSNQPQHF. The chain has TRBV28 and TRBJ1-5; maybe TRBD1 (5 bases). There are 14 residues in the CDR3. Trimming removed 3 bases from V and 0 bases from J, with 6 bases in between. Germline CDR1 MDHEN, CDR2 SYDVKM. The full variable domain, rest sourced from reference TRBV28 and TRBJ1-5, is DVKVTQSSRYLVKRTGEKVFLECVQDMDHENMFWYRQDPGLGLRLIYFSYDVKMKEKGDIPEGYSVSREKKERFSLILESASTNQTSMYLCASSLGTSNQPQHFGDGTRLSIL.

The V gene is TRBV5-1, the J gene TRBJ1-2, with 11 positions matching TRBD1. The CDR3 sequence is 17 residues long. Per germline, CDR1 SGHRS and CDR2 YFSETQ. V lost 4 bases, J lost 5 bases, and 13 bases stayed unmatched. The CDR3 bases are TGCGCCAGCAGCCCCCTGGACAGGGGGCGGTTTGGTTATGGCTACACCTTC. This gives the protein CASSPLDRGRFGYGYTF. Combining the CDR3 with reference TRBV5-1 and TRBJ1-2 gives the whole variable domain KAGVTQTPRYLIKTRGQQVTLSCSPISGHRSVSWYQQTPGQGLQFLFEYFSETQRNKGNFPGRFSGRQFSNSRSEMNVSTLELGDSALYLCASSPLDRGRFGYGYTFGSGTRLTVV.

This clone was seen more than once but under ten times. The chain recombines TRBV19 with TRBJ1-5; no clear D gene. Germline V gene sequence: CDR1 LNHDA, CDR2 SQIVND (reference sequence). Trimming shortened V by 0 bases and J by 3 bases, and 6 bases separated the two germline ends. CDR3 length: 14 amino acids. The CDR3 DNA follows: TGTGCCAGTAGTATAGAAAGGGTCAATCAGCCCCAGCATTTT. It translates to CASSIERVNQPQHF.

The chain couples TRBV18 to TRBJ2-5, with TRBD1 identical over 10 bases. In germline, CDR1 is KGHSH, CDR2 LQKENI. V was pared by 4 bases and J by 3 bases, with 2 bases of the junction left unmatched. There are 14 residues in the CDR3. Here the CDR3 reads CASSLGTGEETQYF. DNA of the CDR3: TGTGCCAGCTCACTGGGGACAGGGGAAGAGACCCAGTACTTC.